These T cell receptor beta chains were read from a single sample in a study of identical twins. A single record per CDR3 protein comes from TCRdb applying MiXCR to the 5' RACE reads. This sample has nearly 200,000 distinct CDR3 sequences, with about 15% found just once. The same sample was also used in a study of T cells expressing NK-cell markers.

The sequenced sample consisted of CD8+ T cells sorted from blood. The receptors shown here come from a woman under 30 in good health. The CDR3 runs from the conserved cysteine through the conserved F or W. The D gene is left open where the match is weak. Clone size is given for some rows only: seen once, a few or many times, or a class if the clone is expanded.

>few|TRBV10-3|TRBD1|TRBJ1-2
TGTGCCACCACAGACAGGGACTATGGCTACACCTTC
CATTDRDYGYTF
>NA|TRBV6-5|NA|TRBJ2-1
TGTGCCAGCAGTTACGGAGGGACGGGACACAATGAGCAGTTCTTC
CASSYGGTGHNEQFF
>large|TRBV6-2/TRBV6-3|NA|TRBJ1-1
TGTGCCAGCAGTTACGGACGGATTGAAGCTTTCTTT
CASSYGRIEAFF
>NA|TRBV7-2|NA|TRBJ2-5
TGTGCCAGCAGCTTAGAACATATCGAGACCCAGTACTTC
CASSLEHIETQYF
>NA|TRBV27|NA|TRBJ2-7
TGTGCCAGCAGTTTCGGGGGTTTGTTTTACGAGCAGTACTTC
CASSFGGLFYEQYF
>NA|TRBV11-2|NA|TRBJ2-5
TGTGCCAGCAGCTTAGGAGGGGGCGGGATCGAGACCCAGTACTTC
CASSLGGGGIETQYF
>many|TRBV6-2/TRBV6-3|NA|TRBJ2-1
TGTGCCAGCAGTCGTACCGGGGACTACAATGAGCAGTTCTTC
CASSRTGDYNEQFF
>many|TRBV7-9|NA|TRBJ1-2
TGTGCCAGCAGCTCAATTACCAGGGGAAGCTTCTATGGCTACACCTTC
CASSSITRGSFYGYTF
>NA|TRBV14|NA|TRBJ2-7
TGTGCCAGCAGCCAATATGGGGCGGTCCTCCAGTACTTC
CASSQYGAVLQYF
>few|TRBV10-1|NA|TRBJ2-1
TGCGCCAGCAGTGAAACCCCCTCTTGGGACGTCGACAATGAGCAGTTCTTC
CASSETPSWDVDNEQFF
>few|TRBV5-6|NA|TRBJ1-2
TGTGCCAGCAGCCAGGGACCTAACTATGGCTACACCTTC
CASSQGPNYGYTF
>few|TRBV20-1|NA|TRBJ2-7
TGCAGTGCTAGGACCATACTCTGGGGATACGAGCAGTACTTC
CSARTILWGYEQYF
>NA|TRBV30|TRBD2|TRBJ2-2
TGTGCCTGGCGGGGGGACACCGGGGAGCTGTTTTTT
CAWRGDTGELFF
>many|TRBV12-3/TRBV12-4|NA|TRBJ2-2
TGTGCCAGCAGCCCCGGAACCGGGGAGCTGTTTTTT
CASSPGTGELFF
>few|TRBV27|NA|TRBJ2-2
TGTGCCAGCAGTTTATACGTGAACACCGGGGAGCTGTTTTTT
CASSLYVNTGELFF
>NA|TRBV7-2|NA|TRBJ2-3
TGTGCCAGCAGCTTTCATGGGGGTGCGCAGTATTTT
CASSFHGGAQYF
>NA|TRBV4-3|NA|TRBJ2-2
TGCGCCAGCAGCCCGGGAAATACCGGGGAGCTGTTTTTT
CASSPGNTGELFF
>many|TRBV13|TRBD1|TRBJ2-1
TGTGCCAGCAGCCCCGACAGGGGGAAACCCTGGCAGTTCTTC
CASSPDRGKPWQFF
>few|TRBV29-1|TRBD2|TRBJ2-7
TGCAGCGGACGCGGGAGCGGACCTCCCTACGAGCAGTACTTC
CSGRGSGPPYEQYF
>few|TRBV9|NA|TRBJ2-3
TGTGCCAGCAGCCAGTGGGGGACAGATACGCAGTATTTT
CASSQWGTDTQYF
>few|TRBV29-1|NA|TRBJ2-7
TGCAGCGTTGAAGATGGGGCCCGAGGCAGCTACGAGCAGTACTTC
CSVEDGARGSYEQYF
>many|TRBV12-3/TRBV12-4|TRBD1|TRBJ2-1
TGTGCCAGCAGGTGGGACAGGGGGCCTCATGGGGAGCAGTTCTTC
CASRWDRGPHGEQFF
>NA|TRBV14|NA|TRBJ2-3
TGTGCCAGCAGCCAAGAGGGACTCGGCACAGATACGCAGTATTTT
CASSQEGLGTDTQYF
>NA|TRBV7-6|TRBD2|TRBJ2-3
TGTGCCAGCAGCTTAGAACAGCGGGGGGGCACAGATACGCAGTATTTT
CASSLEQRGGTDTQYF
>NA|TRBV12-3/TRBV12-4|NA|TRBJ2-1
TGTGCCAGCAGTTTTTTGGAAGAGCAGTTCTTC
CASSFLEEQFF
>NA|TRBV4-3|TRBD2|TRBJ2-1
TGCGCCAGCAGCCAGGAAAGCGGGAGGTGGTACAATGAGCAGTTCTTC
CASSQESGRWYNEQFF
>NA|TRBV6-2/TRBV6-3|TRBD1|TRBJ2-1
TGTGCCAGCAGTTACGACAGGGGGCGAAATGAGCAGTTCTTC
CASSYDRGRNEQFF
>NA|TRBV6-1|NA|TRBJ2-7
TGTGCCAGCAGCCTAAAGAGTCCACCCCTCCCCTACGAGCAGTACTTC
CASSLKSPPLPYEQYF
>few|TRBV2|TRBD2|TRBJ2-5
TGTGCCAGCGAAGGGGGACTAGCGGCCCAAGAGACCCAGTACTTC
CASEGGLAAQETQYF
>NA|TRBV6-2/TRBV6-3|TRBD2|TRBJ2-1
TGTGCCAGCGAAGGACTAGCGGGAAGGAATGAGCAGTTCTTC
CASEGLAGRNEQFF
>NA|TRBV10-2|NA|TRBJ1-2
TGCGCCAGCTCAGGGTATGGCTACACCTTC
CASSGYGYTF
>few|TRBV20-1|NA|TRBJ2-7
TGCAGTGCTATGGGCTGGCCCAGCTCGCGGGAGCAGTACTTC
CSAMGWPSSREQYF
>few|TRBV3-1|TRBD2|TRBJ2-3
TGTGCCAGCAGCCAAGATAGGACGGGAGGCCAGGGCACAGATACGCAGTATTTT
CASSQDRTGGQGTDTQYF
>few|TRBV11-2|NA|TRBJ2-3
TGTGCCAGCAGCTTAGAGCTTACTACAGATACGCAGTATTTT
CASSLELTTDTQYF
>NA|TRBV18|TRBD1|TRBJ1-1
TGTGCCAGCTCACCCAGGACAGGGTTCAACCCCACTGAAGCTTTCTTT
CASSPRTGFNPTEAFF
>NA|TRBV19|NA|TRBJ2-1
TGTGCCAGTAGAAAGGGTCCATACAATGAGCAGTTCTTC
CASRKGPYNEQFF
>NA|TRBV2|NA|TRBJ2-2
TGTGCCAGCAGTGAATACGGGACCGGGGAGCTGTTTTTT
CASSEYGTGELFF
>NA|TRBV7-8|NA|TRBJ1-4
TGTGCCAGCAGCCCATCAAATGAAAAACTGTTTTTT
CASSPSNEKLFF
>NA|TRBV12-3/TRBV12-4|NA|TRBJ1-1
TGTGCCAGCAGTTTAAGGTGGGGGTACACTGAAGCTTTCTTT
CASSLRWGYTEAFF
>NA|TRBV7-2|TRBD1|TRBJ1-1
TGTGCCAGCAGCTCCCCGGGACAGGAGAACACTGAAGCTTTCTTT
CASSSPGQENTEAFF
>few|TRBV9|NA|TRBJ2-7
TGTGCCAGCAGCGTTGGCATCCTCTCCTACGAGCAGTACTTC
CASSVGILSYEQYF
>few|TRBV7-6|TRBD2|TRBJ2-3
TGTGCCAGCAGCTCTTTTAGGCTAGCGGGATTCACAGATACGCAGTATTTT
CASSSFRLAGFTDTQYF
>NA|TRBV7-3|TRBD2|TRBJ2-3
TGTGCCAGCAGCCGACTAGCTGGGGAAGATACGCAGTATTTT
CASSRLAGEDTQYF
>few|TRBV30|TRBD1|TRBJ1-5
TGTGCCTGGAGTGCAGGGGGAATGACTCAGCCCCAGCATTTT
CAWSAGGMTQPQHF
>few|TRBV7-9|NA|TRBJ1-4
TGTGCCAGCAGCCCACCCTTAGAAAAACTGTTTTTT
CASSPPLEKLFF
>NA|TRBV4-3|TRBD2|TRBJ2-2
TGCGCCAGCAGCCAAGACGGACTAGCGGGAGACACCGGGGAGCTGTTTTTT
CASSQDGLAGDTGELFF
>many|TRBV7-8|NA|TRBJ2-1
TGTGCCAGCAGCTATGGCGATGAGCAGTTCTTC
CASSYGDEQFF
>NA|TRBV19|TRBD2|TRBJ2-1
TGTGCCAGTACTGGGACTAGTAGCTACAATGAGCAGTTCTTC
CASTGTSSYNEQFF